Listed below are T cell receptor beta chains from one sample, sequenced in a study of Ad26.COV2.S vaccination and SARS-CoV-2 variants. The assay was immunoSEQ multiplex PCR, and TCRdb's table has in-frame clones only and misses some. This sample has just over 350,000 clones, with 70% to 90% found just once. The specimen was peripheral blood, collected in a trial of Ad26.COV2.S vaccine versus placebo. The receptors here all came from a person between 18 and 60 years old who received the Ad26.COV2.S COVID-19 vaccine or a placebo. The CDR3 runs from the conserved cysteine through the conserved F or W. A D gene is named only where the DNA matches it firmly. The size field is filled for only some rows; it gives once, few, many or a size class.

V	D	size	J	CDR3	DNA
TRBV5-1	-	many	TRBJ2-7	CASSLERETYEQYF	TGCGCCAGCAGCTTGGAACGGGAGACCTACGAGCAGTACTTC
TRBV18	-	-	TRBJ2-7	CASSPATGSYEQYF	TGTGCCAGCTCACCAGCGACAGGCTCCTACGAGCAGTACTTC
TRBV18	-	-	TRBJ2-2	CASSPQDVDTGELFF	TGTGCCAGCTCACCACAGGATGTGGACACCGGGGAGCTGTTTTTT
TRBV7-9	-	-	TRBJ2-5	CASSLVWLLAAGGETQYF	TGTGCCAGCAGCTTAGTCTGGTTGTTAGCCGCGGGCGGCGAGACCCAGTACTTC
TRBV5-1	-	few	TRBJ2-7	CASSLAPPGRGYEQYF	TGCGCCAGCAGCTTGGCGCCTCCGGGACGGGGCTACGAGCAGTACTTC
TRBV11-2	-	-	TRBJ2-4	CASSLDLGDIQYF	TGTGCCAGCAGCTTAGATCTGGGGGACATTCAGTACTTC
TRBV14	TRBD1	-	TRBJ2-3	CASSSYSGQGTDTQYF	TGTGCCAGCAGCTCATACTCGGGACAGGGAACAGATACGCAGTATTTT
TRBV3-1/TRBV3-2	-	-	TRBJ1-6	CASSLVVQHNSPLHF	TGTGCCAGCAGCCTAGTAGTACAGCATAATTCACCCCTCCACTTT
TRBV4-3	TRBD2	few	TRBJ2-2	CASSQVSLAGGLNTGELFF	TGCGCCAGCAGCCAAGTGTCGCTAGCGGGGGGGCTTAACACCGGGGAGCTGTTTTTT
TRBV10-3	-	-	TRBJ2-5	CAITRERQETQYF	TGTGCCATCACAAGGGAGAGGCAAGAGACCCAGTACTTC
TRBV6-6	-	-	TRBJ1-3	CASTIKSFAGNTIYF	TGTGCCAGCACCATAAAGTCTTTTGCGGGAAACACCATATATTTT
TRBV19	-	-	TRBJ2-2	CASSRDGNTGELFF	TGTGCCAGTAGCAGGGATGGGAACACCGGGGAGCTGTTTTTT
TRBV2	TRBD1	-	TRBJ1-1	CASKGGLGRSGERGLGTEAFF	TGTGCCAGCAAAGGCGGGCTAGGACGGTCGGGTGAGAGGGGGCTAGGGACTGAAGCTTTCTTT
TRBV27	TRBD1	-	TRBJ2-2	CASRDRGDTGELFF	TGTGCCAGCAGGGACAGGGGAGATACCGGGGAGCTGTTTTTT
TRBV24-1	TRBD1	few	TRBJ2-2	CATSETGDTGELFF	TGTGCCACCAGTGAAACAGGGGACACCGGGGAGCTGTTTTTT
TRBV18	-	-	TRBJ1-2	CASSPPGRDGRSGYTF	TGTGCCAGCTCACCACCGGGTAGGGACGGGAGATCTGGCTACACCTTC
TRBV7-2	TRBD1	-	TRBJ1-1	CASSLGQGGNTEAFF	TGTGCCAGCAGCTTAGGACAGGGTGGGAACACTGAAGCTTTCTTT